The clone carrying this T cell receptor beta chain has a count of ten or more. The data are from a study of prognosis after radiotherapy for stage I lung cancer. Across the study: Ages of the approximately 12 men and more than 5 women ranged 53 to 84 years, median roughly 74. A few patients developed post-radiotherapy distant metastases at median approximately 7 months; about 15 had no significant progression.

The germline V gene has CDR1 SGHTA and CDR2 FQGTGA. The CDR3 is 15 amino acids. The V gene lost 1 base and the J gene lost 6 bases, with 14 bases spanning the gap. The genomic DNA TCR beta CDR3 region underwent two rounds of multiplex PCR. For every TRBV and TRBJ gene, a specific primer was used in first-round PCR. For its second round, the PCR relied on universal primers. Each CDR3 protein is one row after TCRdb ran MiXCR on the multiplex PCR reads. There are 38,000 or so distinct CDR3 sequences in the sample; approximately 25% occur only once, and 25% to 30% lies in the top ten. The blood draw at each of two time points yielded six milliliters of peripheral blood.

The material was PBMCs, obtained before or after stereotactic body radiation therapy (not recorded which). The chain combines TRBV7-3 with TRBJ2-3; D is unresolved. The sequence was collected from a donor aged 50 or older with non-small cell lung cancer. DNA of the CDR3: TGTGCCAGCAGCTTAAGGTCTGGTAGGTCGGATACGCAGTATTTT. Translated: CASSLRSGRSDTQYF.